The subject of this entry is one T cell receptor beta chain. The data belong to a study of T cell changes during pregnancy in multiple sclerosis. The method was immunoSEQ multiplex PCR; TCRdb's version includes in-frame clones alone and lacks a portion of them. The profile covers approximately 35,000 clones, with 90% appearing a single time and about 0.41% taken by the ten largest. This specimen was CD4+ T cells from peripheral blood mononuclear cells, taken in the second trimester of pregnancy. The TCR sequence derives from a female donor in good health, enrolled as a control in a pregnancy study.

CDR3 protein: CASSTGGKKTEAFF. CDR3 coding DNA: TGTGCCTCTTCGACAGGGGGAAAGAAAACTGAAGCTTTCTTT. The chain links TRBV30 to TRBJ1-1; 9 bases are shared with TRBD1. Trimming at V came to 7 bases and at J to 5 bases, leaving 11 bases not matched to a gene. Germline assignment: CDR1 GTSNPN and CDR2 SVGIG (reference sequence). The CDR3 totals 14 residues.